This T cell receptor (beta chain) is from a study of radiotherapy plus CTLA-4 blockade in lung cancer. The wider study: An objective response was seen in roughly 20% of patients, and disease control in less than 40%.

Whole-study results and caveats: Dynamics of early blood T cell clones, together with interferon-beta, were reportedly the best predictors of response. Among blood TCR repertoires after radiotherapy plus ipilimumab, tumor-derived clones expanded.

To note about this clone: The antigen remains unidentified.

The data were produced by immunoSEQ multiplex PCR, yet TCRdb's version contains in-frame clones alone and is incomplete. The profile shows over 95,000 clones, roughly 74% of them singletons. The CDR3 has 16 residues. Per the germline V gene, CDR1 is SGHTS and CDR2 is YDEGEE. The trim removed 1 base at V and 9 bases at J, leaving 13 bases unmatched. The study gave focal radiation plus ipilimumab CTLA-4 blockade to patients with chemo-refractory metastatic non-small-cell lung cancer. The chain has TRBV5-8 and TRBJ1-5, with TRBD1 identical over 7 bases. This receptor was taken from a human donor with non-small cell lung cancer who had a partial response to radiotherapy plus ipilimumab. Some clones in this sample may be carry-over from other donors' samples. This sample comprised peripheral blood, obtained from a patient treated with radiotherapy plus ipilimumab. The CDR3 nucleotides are TGTGCCAGCAGCTTGTCGATGGACAGGATGTTCCCGCCCCAGCATTTT. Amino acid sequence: CASSLSMDRMFPPQHF. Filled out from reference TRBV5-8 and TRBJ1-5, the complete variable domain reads EAGVTQSPTHLIKTRGQQATLRCSPISGHTSVYWYQQALGLGLQFLLWYDEGEERNRGNFPPRFSGRQFPNYSSELNVNALELEDSALYLCASSLSMDRMFPPQHFGDGTRLSIL.